Listed here are 2 T cell receptor beta chains from one sample, sequenced in a study of somatic mutations in cytotoxic T cells in rheumatoid arthritis. The protocol was immunoSEQ multiplex PCR, while the TCRdb copy is restricted to in-frame clones and leaves out a portion. The table shows 13,000 or so clones, with 60% to 85% occurring only once. The specimen sequenced was CD8+ T cells sorted from blood. The receptors derive from an adult with rheumatoid arthritis.

The V gene is TRBV13, the J gene TRBJ2-5, with D perhaps matching TRBD2 (6 bases). Germline V CDR1 and CDR2: PRHDT, FYEKMQ (reference sequence). This CDR3 is 15 amino acids long. Trimming took 4 bases from V and 0 from J, leaving 12 bases between them. The CDR3 region is CASSSRRDYQETQYF. CDR3 in DNA: TGTGCCAGCAGCTCCCGCCGGGACTACCAAGAGACCCAGTACTTC.

V usage is TRBV18 and J usage is TRBJ2-1; 8 bases are a match to TRBD2. Germline V gene sequence: CDR1 KGHSH, CDR2 LQKENI. Trimming cost V 3 bases and J 5 bases; bases outside gene matches: 6. This CDR3 has 15 residues. The CDR3 is CASSPLGTSDNEQFF. CDR3 DNA: TGTGCCAGCTCACCCCTCGGGACTAGTGACAATGAGCAGTTCTTC.